This T cell receptor beta chain comes out of a study of cytomegalovirus exposure and HLA in healthy donors. For the study at large: Inside one of the first data releases sat around 85 million unique TCRs taken from HLA-typed donors. Study results and limitations: In vitro data verified three CMV-associated chains as specific for CMV antigens.

This clone appeared a few times. The antigen remains undetermined. The trim removed 7 bases at V and 2 bases at J, leaving 7 bases unmatched. CDR3 size: 15 residues. Per the germline V gene, CDR1 is MNHEY and CDR2 is SMNVEV (reference sequence). The PCR had 60 Vbeta and 13 Jbeta primers. Clones were sequenced by immunoSEQ multiplex PCR, and TCRdb holds only the in-frame ones, with some missing. The data hold more than 95,000 clones, with approximately 10% observed a single time. Material: PBMCs. This clonotype was obtained from a woman aged 18-35 years in good health and CMV-seropositive. The chain carries TRBV27 and TRBJ2-3, with 9 bases fitting TRBD2. CDR3 bases: TGTGCCAGCACTCATCTAGCGGGAAACACAGATACGCAGTATTTT. Protein sequence: CASTHLAGNTDTQYF.